Below, 14 T cell receptor beta chains from the same sample are listed, as sequenced in a study of T cell repertoires in cytomegalovirus infection. These receptors' antigens are unknown. A single record per CDR3 protein comes from TCRdb applying MiXCR to the reads. The sample holds hundreds of thousands of distinct CDR3 sequences, around a third seen once. The sample consisted of cultured CD8+ T cells from PBMCs, taken from culture after CMV antigen stimulation. These receptor sequences come from a human donor in good health (CMV status not recorded). Some clones in this sample may be carry-over from other donors' samples.

The chain combines TRBV19 with TRBJ2-7; no definite D call. The CDR3 totals 15 residues. V gave up 3 bases and J gave up 1 base, with 13 bases separating them. Germline CDR1 reads LNHDA; CDR2 reads SQIVND (reference sequence). Here the CDR3 DNA reads TGTGCCAGTAGTATTATGTGGCAACCTTCCTACGAGCAGTACTTC. Protein product: CASSIMWQPSYEQYF.

This clonotype was seen more than once but under ten times. The chain uses TRBV5-6 and TRBJ1-5; D possibly corresponds to TRBD1 (5 bases). V dropped 5 bases and J dropped 11 bases, with 17 bases sitting between them. CDR1 is SGHDT and CDR2 is YYEEEE in the germline V gene. This CDR3 region has 13 residues. CDR3 region: CASRSAREPAQHF. DNA of the CDR3: TGTGCCAGCAGATCCGCCAGGGAGCCGGCCCAGCATTTT.

This clonotype was seen a handful of times. The chain uses TRBV10-3 and TRBJ2-2; weak D call: TRBD2 (5 bases). CDR1 and CDR2 (germline): ENHRY, SYGVKD. V was trimmed by 8 bases and J by 3 bases, leaving 16 bases between them. The CDR3 sequence is 15 residues long. CDR3 coding DNA: TGTGCCATCTTTTTACCGGACGGGGACACCGGGGAGCTGTTTTTT. It codes for CAIFLPDGDTGELFF.

This clonotype was observed a few times. This rearrangement joins TRBV2 to TRBJ2-7, with TRBD1 matching 9 bases. V dropped 0 bases and J dropped 0; count of bases not matched to a gene: 9. The CDR3 contains 18 residues. Germline CDR1 is SNHLY and CDR2 is FYNNEI. The DNA for the CDR3 is TGTGCCAGCAGTGAAGCGTTCCCCAGGACAGGGGTCTCCTACGAGCAGTACTTC. Amino acid sequence: CASSEAFPRTGVSYEQYF.

This clonotype was seen more than once but under ten times. The V call is TRBV12-3 or TRBV12-4, the J call TRBJ2-7, with 7 bases matching TRBD1. Germline trimming cut 3 bases from V and 5 bases from J; bases unmatched to any gene: 7. The CDR3 totals 14 residues. The CDR3 loop reads CASSFGRGPNEQYF. The CDR3 coding sequence is TGTGCCAGCAGTTTCGGAAGGGGGCCCAACGAGCAGTACTTC.

This chain joins TRBV29-1 and TRBJ1-1; 10 nucleotides line up with TRBD1. Germline-derived CDR1 and CDR2 are SQVTM and ANQGSEA. The ends lost 6 bases at V and 5 bases at J; junction bases unmatched: 6. The CDR3 runs to 13 residues. CDR3 coding DNA: TGCAGCGTGGACAGGGGGGGTAGTACTGAAGCTTTCTTT. Translation: CSVDRGGSTEAFF.

In this sample, this clonotype turned up a few times. This chain uses TRBV6-6 with TRBJ2-2; D perhaps matches TRBD1 (6 bases). The CDR3 is 13 amino acids. V gave up 2 bases and J gave up 7 bases, with 8 bases separating them. The V gene's germline CDR1 is MNHNY and CDR2 SVGAGI (reference sequence). The CDR3 sequence is CASSYEGDGELFF. CDR3 in DNA: TGTGCCAGCAGTTACGAGGGGGACGGGGAGCTGTTTTTT.

This clonotype was counted at least ten times. Here the CDR3 reads CASSSQGEKLFF. The CDR3 nucleotides are TGTGCCAGCAGCTCGCAGGGGGAAAAACTGTTTTTT. This chain links TRBV7-6 with TRBJ1-4; D perhaps matches TRBD1 (6 bases). The V end lost 4 bases, the J end lost 8 bases, and 8 bases lay between the germline ends. In germline, CDR1 is SGHVS, CDR2 FNYEAQ. The CDR3 is 12 amino acids. Drawing the rest from reference TRBV7-6 and TRBJ1-4, the complete variable domain is GAGVSQSPRYKVTKRGQDVALRCDPISGHVSLYWYRQALGQGPEFLTYFNYEAQQDKSGLPNDRFSAERPEGSISTLTIQRTEQRDSAMYRCASSSQGEKLFFGSGTQLSVL.

This chain links TRBV4-3 with TRBJ2-1; 8 bases fit TRBD2. The CDR3 has 14 residues. V gave up 3 bases and J gave up 6 bases; unmatched junction bases: 4. From germline, CDR1 is LGHNA and CDR2 YSLEER. CDR3: CASSHGTRTNEQFF. The CDR3 nucleotides are TGCGCCAGCAGCCATGGGACTAGGACCAATGAGCAGTTCTTC.

V gene TRBV12-3 or TRBV12-4 combines with J gene TRBJ2-2, with 8 bases aligning to TRBD2. V lost 10 bases and J lost 7; bases outside the gene matches: 20. There are 17 residues in the CDR3. This CDR3 is CAISQPGGWEWYGELFF. The CDR3 DNA sequence: TGTGCCATCAGCCAACCGGGGGGGTGGGAATGGTACGGGGAGCTGTTTTTT.

The rearrangement links TRBV5-1 to TRBJ2-6; 8 bases line up with TRBD1. The CDR3 is 18 amino acids. J lost 0 bases, V lost 0 bases, and 5 bases had no gene match. From germline, CDR1 is SGHRS and CDR2 YFSETQ. CDR3 DNA: TGCGCCAGCAGCTTGGCCGCAGGGGGCAGCTCTGGGGCCAACGTCCTGACTTTC. This translates into CASSLAAGGSSGANVLTF.

On this clonotype: One base away lies a much larger clone, so this may be a sequencing read error. This chain joins TRBV12-3 or TRBV12-4 and TRBJ1-1; D perhaps matches TRBD1 (6 bases). CDR3 length equals 11 residues. Between the trimmed V and J ends, which lost 7 bases and 5 bases, there was a span of 8 bases. The CDR3 loop reads CASIQGTEAFF. CDR3 nucleotide sequence: TGTGCCAGCATCCAGGGGACTGAAGCTTTCTTT.

With regard to this clonotype: A much larger clone differs from this one at a single base, so this may be a read error. The rearrangement joins TRBV5-4 to TRBJ1-2, with TRBD1 as a possible D gene (6 bases). This CDR3 has 15 residues. The germline V and J ends were trimmed by 6 bases and 2 bases, with 17 bases remaining between them. CDR1 is SGHNT and CDR2 is YYREEE in the germline V gene (reference sequence). Written as DNA, the CDR3 is TGTGCCAGCATCGAGGGGGGCGCAGGGAACTATGGCTACACCTTC. Translated: CASIEGGAGNYGYTF.

The chain couples TRBV20-1 to TRBJ1-5, with TRBD1 as a possible D gene (5 bases). The length of the CDR3 is 13 residues. Germline assignment: CDR1 DFQATT and CDR2 SNEGSKA (reference sequence). Trimming took 5 bases from V and 0 from J, leaving 8 bases between them. The CDR3, as DNA: TGCAGTGCTGGAGGGGATAGCAATCAGCCCCAGCATTTT. Its translation is CSAGGDSNQPQHF.